What follows are 7 T cell receptor beta chains derived from one specimen sequenced in a study of T cells after yellow fever vaccination. TCRdb reprocessed the 5' RACE reads with MiXCR, giving one entry per CDR3 protein. The sample yields 70,000 or so distinct CDR3 sequences, 5% to 6.5% seen once. Sequences were derived from CD4+ T cells sorted from PBMCs, sampled approximately 16 days after the first yellow fever vaccination. The source is a man aged 18 to 35 who received the YFV17D yellow fever vaccine.

Comment on this clonotype: A read error is possible here, since a much larger clone lies one base away. The chain couples TRBV24-1 to TRBJ1-2; D might be TRBD1 (5 bases). Per the germline V gene, CDR1 is KGHDR and CDR2 is SFDVKD. The CDR3 sequence is 13 residues long. The CDR3 spells CANSEGSNYGYTF. The CDR3 nucleotides are TGTGCCAACAGTGAGGGGTCTAACTATGGCTACACCTTC.

There are many counts of this clonotype. This chain uses TRBV12-3 or TRBV12-4 with TRBJ2-2, with 8 bases identical to TRBD1. J was trimmed by 9 bases and V by 3 bases; bases with no gene match: 6. CDR3 size: 14 residues. In nucleotides, the CDR3 is TGTGCCAGCAGTTTCCGGCAGGGGGCCCGGGAGCTGTTTTTT. This gives the protein CASSFRQGARELFF.

This clonotype was recorded at least ten times. In DNA form, the CDR3 reads TGCAGTGCTAGAGTAGGCGGCGGTCTAGACAATGAGCAGTTCTTC. It specifies CSARVGGGLDNEQFF. The chain couples TRBV20-1 to TRBJ2-1, with D uncertain. CDR1 and CDR2 from the germline V gene are DFQATT and SNEGSKA (reference sequence). Trimming left V 1 base short and J 5 bases short, with 15 bases between. The CDR3 contains 15 residues.

This clonotype was seen at least ten times. V and J are TRBV2 and TRBJ2-5; no firm D call. Germline V gene sequence: CDR1 SNHLY, CDR2 FYNNEI. CDR3 length equals 14 residues. With 2 bases removed from V and 0 bases from J, the gap between germline ends came to 7 bases. CDR3 protein: CASSETEYQETQYF. The CDR3 bases are TGTGCCAGCAGTGAAACAGAGTACCAAGAGACCCAGTACTTC. Full variable domain (outside the CDR3, taken from reference TRBV2 and TRBJ2-5): EPEVTQTPSHQVTQMGQEVILRCVPISNHLYFYWYRQILGQKVEFLVSFYNNEISEKSEIFDDQFSVERPDGSNFTLKIRSTKLEDSAMYFCASSETEYQETQYFGPGTRLLVL.

This clonotype was found many times. The gene calls are TRBV11-2 and TRBJ1-1; 8 positions match TRBD1. The ends lost 2 bases at V and 4 bases at J; junction bases unmatched: 3. Germline V gene sequence: CDR1 SGHAT, CDR2 FQNNGV. The CDR3 contains 14 residues. The CDR3 loop is CASSLYRGGTEAFF. DNA for the CDR3: TGTGCCAGCAGCTTATACAGGGGGGGCACTGAAGCTTTCTTT.

This clonotype was counted ten times or more. The chain joins TRBV7-2 to TRBJ2-3; D is undetermined. The CDR3 sequence is 14 residues long. Germline loops: CDR1 SGHTA, CDR2 FQGNSA. The CDR3 loop is CVSVPRRGTDTQYF. In nucleotides, the CDR3 is TGTGTCTCCGTTCCCCGCCGCGGCACAGATACGCAGTATTTT.

The rearrangement joins TRBV15 to TRBJ1-3, with D possibly TRBD1 on 5 matching bases. Germline values: CDR1 LNHNV, CDR2 YYDKDF (reference sequence). Trimming pared 3 bases from V and 1 base from J, leaving 10 bases between. This CDR3 region has 15 residues. CDR3 bases: TGTGCCACCAGCAGCCGAGACAGTTCTGGAAACACCATATATTTT. Its protein is CATSSRDSSGNTIYF.